These T cell receptor beta chains were read from a single sample in a study of cytomegalovirus exposure and HLA in healthy donors. Profiled with immunoSEQ multiplex PCR; TCRdb holds only in-frame clones, not every one. The table includes approximately 140,000 clones, around 57% detected once. The source material was PBMCs. These receptors came from a male donor in good health and CMV-seronegative. CDR3s include the opening cysteine and the closing phenylalanine or tryptophan. D genes are given only for firm matches. Not every row has a clone size; where given, it reads once, few, many or a size class.

>TRBJ1-2|-|TRBV4-3|TRBD1
TGCGCCAGCAGCCAAGTAGTTGGACAGGTTGATGGCTACCCCTTC
CASSQVVGQVDGYPF
>TRBJ1-5|-|TRBV28|-
TGTGCCAGCAGCCCGCAGGACAGAAGTATTTGGCCCCAGCATTTT
CASSPQDRSIWPQHF
>TRBJ2-7|-|TRBV7-6|TRBD2
TGTGCCAGCAGCCCCGGGGGGAGTGGTAGGCAGTACTTC
CASSPGGSGRQYF
>TRBJ2-5|-|TRBV18|-
TGTGCCAGCTCAACTTCGCGGCAGTGGCAGGAGACCCAGTACTTC
CASSTSRQWQETQYF
>TRBJ2-1|-|TRBV27|TRBD2
TGTGCCAGCAGTTTATCTGGCGGGGGGGTAAACAATGAGCAGTTCTTC
CASSLSGGGVNNEQFF
>TRBJ1-1|-|TRBV5-1|-
TGCGCCAGCAGCTTTGACATAAACACTGAAGCTTTCTTT
CASSFDINTEAFF
>TRBJ2-7|once|TRBV11-2|-
TGTGCCAGCAGGCGGACAGCCAGCTCCTACGAGCAGTACTTC
CASRRTASSYEQYF
>TRBJ2-1|-|TRBV5-1|TRBD1
TGCGCCAGCAGCTTGGTGGCAGGGGGAAATGAGCAGTTCTTC
CASSLVAGGNEQFF
>TRBJ1-5|-|TRBV6-1|TRBD1
TGTGCCAGCACCCCAGGGGGCAGGAGCAATCAGCCCCAGCATTTT
CASTPGGRSNQPQHF
>TRBJ2-7|-|TRBV7-9|-
TGTGCCAGCAGCCAAATCGGGTACGAGCAGTACTTC
CASSQIGYEQYF
>TRBJ1-2|-|TRBV6-6|-
TGTGCCAGCAGTTACTGGGGGCCGGTCGATGGCTACACCTTC
CASSYWGPVDGYTF
>TRBJ2-1|-|TRBV7-8|-
TGTGCCAGCAGCCCACACAGACTACCAACGCATTACAATGAGCAGTTCTTC
CASSPHRLPTHYNEQFF
>TRBJ2-3|-|TRBV5-5|-
TGTGCCAGCAGCCTCAGGGGCGACACAGATACGCAGTATTTT
CASSLRGDTDTQYF
>TRBJ1-1|-|TRBV27|TRBD1
TGTGCCAGCAGCTTAACAGGGGTGGGCACTGAAGCTTTCTTT
CASSLTGVGTEAFF
>TRBJ1-6|few|TRBV27|-
TGTGCCAGCACCACCGGGCAGGGTTATGGATCACCCCTCCACTTT
CASTTGQGYGSPLHF
>TRBJ2-7|-|TRBV18|TRBD1
TGTGCCAGCTCACAAAGTTATCAGGGGGCTGCCTACGAGCAGTACTTC
CASSQSYQGAAYEQYF
>TRBJ2-5|-|TRBV5-4|-
TGTGCCAGCAGCAGAGAAGGGGGAGAGACCCAGTACTTC
CASSREGGETQYF
>TRBJ1-2|-|TRBV4-1|-
TGCGCCAGCAGCCAAGTTTACCGGTATGGCTACACCTTC
CASSQVYRYGYTF
>TRBJ2-1|-|TRBV7-9|-
TGTGCCAGCAGCCAATCAGCCGGATGGGGGGATGAGCAGTTCTTC
CASSQSAGWGDEQFF
>TRBJ2-7|-|TRBV11-1|TRBD2
TGTGCCAGCAGCTTAGCTGGGGGAGGGCCCTACGAGCAGTACTTC
CASSLAGGGPYEQYF
>TRBJ2-7|once|TRBV14|TRBD2
TGTGCCAGCAGCCAAACCAGCGGGGGGTACGAGCAGTACTTC
CASSQTSGGYEQYF
>TRBJ2-3|-|TRBV5-1|-
TGCGCCAGCAGCCCTTTGGACGGAGGGTTGGCAGATACGCAGTATTTT
CASSPLDGGLADTQYF
>TRBJ1-6|few|TRBV4-1|TRBD1
TGCGCCAGCAGCAGACAGGGTAATAATTCACCCCTCCACTTT
CASSRQGNNSPLHF
>TRBJ1-1|-|TRBV18|-
TGTGCTAGCTCACCCATTGGGAGGGCAAACACTGAAGCTTTCTTT
CASSPIGRANTEAFF
>TRBJ2-5|-|TRBV5-1|TRBD1
TGCGCCAGCAGCTTGGCGGGACAGGGGGCGCGAGAGACCCAGTACTTC
CASSLAGQGARETQYF
>TRBJ1-4|-|TRBV7-9|-
TGTGCCAGCAGCTTAAGTTCGAGGGAAAGCGAAAAACTGTTTTTT
CASSLSSRESEKLFF
>TRBJ1-1|-|TRBV4-1|TRBD1
TGCGCCAGCAGCCCCAGACAGGGTTTTGAAGCTTTCTTT
CASSPRQGFEAFF
>TRBJ1-5|-|TRBV19|TRBD1
TGTGCCAGTAGTATATCAGCCAGGGGGATGATGCAGCCCCAGCATTTT
CASSISARGMMQPQHF
>TRBJ2-5|-|TRBV6-6|-
TGTGCCAGCAGTTACAGGGACTCGTGGGAGACCCAGTACTTC
CASSYRDSWETQYF
>TRBJ2-1|once|TRBV7-6|-
TGTGCCAGCAGCTTAGAAGAGGGAAACAATGAGCAGTTCTTC
CASSLEEGNNEQFF
>TRBJ2-1|-|TRBV7-8|-
TGTGCCAGCAGCGCAGTTCAGGTCAATGAGCAGTTCTTC
CASSAVQVNEQFF
>TRBJ2-1|-|TRBV7-6|TRBD1
TGTGCCAGCAGCTTAAGACAGGGGAGCTCCTACAATGAGCAGTTCTTC
CASSLRQGSSYNEQFF
>TRBJ2-3|-|TRBV10-1|-
TGCGCCAGCAGTGAGCAAAACACAGATACGCAGTATTTT
CASSEQNTDTQYF
>TRBJ1-3|-|TRBV7-9|-
TGTGCCAGCAGCCTTATAGGAAACACCATATATTTT
CASSLIGNTIYF
>TRBJ1-4|-|TRBV11-1|-
TGTGCCAGCAGCTTCTTTGATTTGGGGGCCGGTGGTGAAAAACTGTTTTTT
CASSFFDLGAGGEKLFF
>TRBJ1-2|-|TRBV6-5|TRBD1
TGTGCCAGCAGTTCCCAACAGGGGGCGGATGGCTACACCTTC
CASSSQQGADGYTF
>TRBJ1-1|-|TRBV7-9|TRBD1
TGTGCCAGCAGCTTAGCGCTAGGACAGGAGGCTTTCTTT
CASSLALGQEAFF
>TRBJ2-3|-|TRBV6-5|TRBD1
TGTGCCAGCAGACCAGGACAGGCCACAGATACGCAGTATTTT
CASRPGQATDTQYF
>TRBJ1-3|-|TRBV28|-
TGTGCCAGCAGTTTCGGGCGGGGTGCCTCTGGAAACACCATATATTTT
CASSFGRGASGNTIYF